This T cell receptor (beta chain) was obtained from a study of T cells in Graves' hyperthyroidism and ophthalmopathy. Hyperthyroidism had been newly diagnosed in patients aged 18 to 65, and its duration was under 2 months. As for this clonotype: Its antigen remains unknown.

It was RNA transcripts that yielded the amplified TCR beta CDR3 regions. The HTBI primer set served for first-round RT-PCR of the TCR CDR3. MiXCR was run by TCRdb on the multiplex PCR reads, yielding one entry per CDR3 protein. The sample records hundreds of thousands of distinct CDR3 sequences, 15% to 20% being singletons. Whole-study results and caveats: Researchers found most expanded thyroid clonotypes above 0.001 in blood as well.

The CDR3 extends over 19 amino acids. Trimming cost V 1 base and J 9 bases; bases outside gene matches: 15. CDR1 is SGHRS, CDR2 YFSETQ, per germline. The source of this sequence is a woman in her forties or fifties with Graves' hyperthyroidism that later progressed to Graves' ophthalmopathy. The chain links TRBV5-1 to TRBJ2-1; 14 nucleotides match TRBD2. The sequencing input was blood. The CDR3 DNA reads TGCGCCAGCAGCTTGAGGGACGCTGGGACTAGCGGGAGTCTGGGTGAGCAGTTCTTC. It yields the protein CASSLRDAGTSGSLGEQFF.